This T cell receptor beta chain appears in the sequencing data of a study of naive and memory T cell subsets. General observations from the study: Naive repertoires, especially CD8, held a few larger clonotypes, possibly memory cells re-expressing CD45RA.

The CDR3 length is 14 residues. The ends were cut back, 1 base at V and 4 bases at J, with 9 bases in the middle. An equimolar mix of two oligonucleotides served as the beta constant-region primer for TRBC1 and TRBC2. Four rounds of PCR amplified the ligated cDNA using nested alpha and beta constant-region primers plus SP2. One entry per CDR3 protein results from TCRdb running MiXCR on the UMI-ligation and nested PCR reads. The sample holds 90,000 to 120,000 distinct CDR3 sequences, more than 14% seen once. Overnight CMV lysate stimulation of fresh PBMCs defined donor CMV status by CD4+ IFNgamma. Four subsets defined by CD45RA and CD27 were sorted after CD3, CD4, CD8 and live/dead staining. A few counts support this clonotype. Its antigen is not known.

The sequence came from a human donor in good health. Sequenced: naive CD8+ T cells from blood. This sequence joins TRBV12-3 or TRBV12-4 and TRBJ2-3, with D maybe TRBD1 (6 bases). The chain's CDR3 is CASSLDREPDTQYF. CDR3 coding DNA: TGTGCCAGCAGTTTAGACAGGGAGCCAGATACGCAGTATTTT.